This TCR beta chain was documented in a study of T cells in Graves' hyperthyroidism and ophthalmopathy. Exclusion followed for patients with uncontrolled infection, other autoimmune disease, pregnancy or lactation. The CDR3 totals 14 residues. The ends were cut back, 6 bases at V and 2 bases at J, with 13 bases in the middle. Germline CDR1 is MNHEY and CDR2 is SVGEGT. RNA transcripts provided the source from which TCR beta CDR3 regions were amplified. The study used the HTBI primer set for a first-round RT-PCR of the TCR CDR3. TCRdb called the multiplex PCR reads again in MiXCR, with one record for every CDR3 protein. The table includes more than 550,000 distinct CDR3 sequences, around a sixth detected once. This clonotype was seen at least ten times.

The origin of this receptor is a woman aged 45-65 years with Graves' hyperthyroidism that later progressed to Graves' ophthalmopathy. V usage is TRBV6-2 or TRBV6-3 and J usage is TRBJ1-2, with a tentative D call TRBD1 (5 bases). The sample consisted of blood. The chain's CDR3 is CASRDRALNYGYTF. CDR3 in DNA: TGTGCCAGCAGAGACAGAGCCCTAAACTATGGCTACACCTTC.